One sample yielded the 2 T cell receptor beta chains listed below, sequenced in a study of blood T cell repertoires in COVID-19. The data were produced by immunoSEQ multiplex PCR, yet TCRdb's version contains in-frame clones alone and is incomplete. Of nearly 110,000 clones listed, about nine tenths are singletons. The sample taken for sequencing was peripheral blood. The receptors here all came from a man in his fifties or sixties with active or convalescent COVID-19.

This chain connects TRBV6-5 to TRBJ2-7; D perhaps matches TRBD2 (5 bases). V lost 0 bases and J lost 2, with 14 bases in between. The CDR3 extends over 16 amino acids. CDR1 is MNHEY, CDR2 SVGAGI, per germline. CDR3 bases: TGTGCCAGCAGTTACTCGAGGGAGAGTTTCACCTACGAGCAGTACTTC. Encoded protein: CASSYSRESFTYEQYF.

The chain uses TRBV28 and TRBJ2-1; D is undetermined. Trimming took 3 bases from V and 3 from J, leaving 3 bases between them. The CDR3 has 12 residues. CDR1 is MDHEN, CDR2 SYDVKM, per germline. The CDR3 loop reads CASSFSYNEQFF. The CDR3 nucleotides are TGTGCCAGCAGTTTTAGCTACAATGAGCAGTTCTTC.